This is a list of T cell receptor beta chains from one sample in a study of T cells in Graves' hyperthyroidism and ophthalmopathy. Using its own MiXCR run on the multiplex PCR reads, TCRdb lists one record per CDR3 protein. This sample has a few hundred thousand distinct CDR3 sequences, with 46% found just once. Source material: peripheral blood or thyroid tissue (not recorded which). The receptors were gathered from an adult woman with Graves' disease, either hyperthyroidism or ophthalmopathy (not recorded which). The CDR3 runs from the conserved cysteine through the conserved F or W. Each record gives: clone size, V gene, J gene, D gene, CDR3 protein, CDR3 DNA. D genes are given only for firm matches. Expanded clones get a size class; other rows say once, few or many, or leave the size out.

>few|TRBV19|TRBJ1-1|.
CASSIADTEAFF
TGTGCCAGTAGTATTGCTGACACTGAAGCTTTCTTT
>.|TRBV2|TRBJ1-1|.
CASILDRPNTEAFF
TGTGCCAGCATCCTAGACCGCCCGAACACTGAAGCTTTCTTT
>.|TRBV20-1|TRBJ1-5|.
CSAREGGLSNQPQHF
TGCAGTGCTAGGGAGGGAGGACTCAGCAATCAGCCCCAGCATTTT
>.|TRBV29-1|TRBJ2-5|.
CSGQVQETQYF
TGCAGCGGCCAGGTACAGGAGACCCAGTACTTC
>many|TRBV19|TRBJ1-5|.
CASSIQGKGQPQHF
TGTGCCAGTAGTATACAGGGGAAGGGTCAGCCCCAGCATTTT
>few|TRBV14|TRBJ1-6|TRBD1
CASSGTGNSPLHF
TGTGCCAGCAGCGGGACAGGGAATTCACCCCTCCACTTT
>.|TRBV7-2|TRBJ1-5|.
CASSFSGGGAQPQHF
TGTGCCAGCAGCTTTAGCGGGGGGGGAGCCCAGCCCCAGCATTTT
>once|TRBV6-1|TRBJ2-2|.
CASSEWIQNTGELFF
TGTGCCAGCAGTGAATGGATACAGAACACCGGGGAGCTGTTTTTT
>.|TRBV15|TRBJ1-1|TRBD1
CATSRVENRGQAFF
TGTGCCACCAGCAGAGTGGAGAACAGGGGACAAGCTTTCTTT
>few|TRBV18|TRBJ1-1|.
CASSPMAQNTEAFF
TGTGCCAGCTCACCAATGGCCCAGAACACTGAAGCTTTCTTT
>.|TRBV20-1|TRBJ1-5|.
CSVNRGPSNQPQHF
TGCAGTGTCAACCGGGGACCTTCCAATCAGCCCCAGCATTTT
>.|TRBV28|TRBJ2-5|.
CASRTGPKETQYF
TGTGCCAGCAGAACCGGGCCAAAAGAGACCCAGTACTTC
>once|TRBV7-9|TRBJ2-7|.
CASSSDWREQYF
TGTGCCAGCAGCTCGGACTGGAGGGAGCAGTACTTC
>few|TRBV24-1|TRBJ2-1|TRBD2
CATSDPGTSGTNEQFF
TGTGCCACCAGTGATCCCGGGACTAGCGGGACCAATGAGCAGTTCTTC
>many|TRBV3-1|TRBJ1-2|.
CASSQGLGGYTF
TGTGCCAGCAGCCAAGGACTGGGTGGCTACACCTTC
>.|TRBV10-3|TRBJ2-7|TRBD1
CAISEPNRGPYEQYF
TGTGCCATCAGTGAGCCTAACAGGGGGCCCTACGAGCAGTACTTC
>.|TRBV12-3/TRBV12-4|TRBJ2-6|.
CASSLIGRGAGANVLTF
TGTGCCAGCAGTTTAATAGGCAGGGGAGCCGGGGCCAACGTCCTGACTTTC
>.|TRBV24-1|TRBJ2-2|TRBD1
CATSEGQTNTGELFF
TGTGCCACCAGTGAGGGACAGACGAACACCGGGGAGCTGTTTTTT
>once|TRBV10-3|TRBJ1-1|.
CAIRQSMNTEAFF
TGTGCCATCAGACAATCAATGAACACTGAAGCTTTCTTT
>.|TRBV10-2|TRBJ2-2|TRBD2
CASRIAGGGTGELFF
TGCGCCAGCAGGATAGCGGGGGGCGGCACCGGGGAGCTGTTTTTT
>.|TRBV20-1|TRBJ1-1|.
CSASAVNTEAFF
TGCAGTGCTAGCGCGGTGAACACTGAAGCTTTCTTT
>.|TRBV6-4|TRBJ2-1|.
CASSDSVDTNPYEQFF
TGTGCCAGCAGTGATTCGGTGGACACGAACCCCTACGAGCAGTTCTTC
>.|TRBV2|TRBJ2-7|.
CASSSWAYEQYF
TGTGCCAGCAGTTCATGGGCCTACGAGCAGTACTTC
>.|TRBV5-6|TRBJ1-2|TRBD1
CASSRQGPYGYTF
TGTGCCAGCAGCCGACAGGGCCCGTATGGCTACACCTTC
>many|TRBV12-3/TRBV12-4|TRBJ1-2|.
CASSLGSYGYTF
TGTGCCAGCAGCCTCGGGAGCTATGGCTACACCTTC
>many|TRBV19|TRBJ1-4|.
CASSARLRGATNEKLFF
TGTGCCAGCTCTGCGAGGTTAAGGGGTGCGACTAATGAAAAACTGTTTTTT
>.|TRBV20-1|TRBJ2-5|.
CSARGAANQPQYF
TGCAGTGCTAGAGGAGCAGCAAATCAGCCCCAGTACTTC
>many|TRBV7-2|TRBJ1-5|TRBD1
CASSLFGQAQPQHF
TGTGCCAGCAGCTTATTCGGACAGGCCCAGCCCCAGCATTTT
>.|TRBV7-2|TRBJ2-7|TRBD1
CASSQATGDYEQYF
TGTGCCAGCAGCCAAGCTACAGGGGACTACGAGCAGTACTTC
>.|TRBV14|TRBJ2-5|TRBD2
CASSPGRLAGGETQYF
TGTGCCAGCAGCCCCGGACGGCTAGCGGGAGGCGAGACCCAGTACTTC
>.|TRBV19|TRBJ2-7|.
CASSKTNDGTYEQYF
TGTGCCAGTAGTAAAACAAACGACGGTACCTACGAGCAGTACTTC
>.|TRBV10-3|TRBJ1-1|.
CAISESAGYDTEAFF
TGTGCCATCAGTGAATCTGCAGGGTATGACACTGAAGCTTTCTTT
>.|TRBV7-8|TRBJ2-5|.
CASSLEDYQETQYF
TGTGCCAGCAGCTTGGAGGACTACCAAGAGACCCAGTACTTC
>few|TRBV5-1|TRBJ1-4|.
CASRVTAQNEKLFF
TGCGCCAGCAGAGTGACGGCCCAGAATGAAAAACTGTTTTTT
>.|TRBV25-1|TRBJ1-5|.
CACSARDRTGLGQPQHF
.
>many|TRBV20-1|TRBJ2-2|TRBD2
CSARKAGLHTGELFF
TGCAGTGCTAGAAAAGCGGGACTCCACACCGGGGAGCTGTTTTTT
>.|TRBV20-1|TRBJ1-2|TRBD1
CSAYTRGQGYGYTF
TGCAGTGCTTATACCCGGGGACAGGGCTATGGCTACACCTTC
>.|TRBV9|TRBJ2-7|.
CASSPWGSGLSYEQYF
TGTGCCAGCAGCCCTTGGGGCAGCGGGCTCTCCTACGAGCAGTACTTC
>.|TRBV11-2|TRBJ2-1|.
CASSPGSSYEQFF
TGTGCCAGCAGCCCGGGGAGCTCCTACGAGCAGTTCTTC
>.|TRBV29-1|TRBJ1-4|TRBD1
CSVAQSSDREFFF
TGCAGCGTTGCTCAGTCGTCCGACAGGGAGTTCTTTTTT
>many|TRBV27|TRBJ1-1|TRBD1
CASSVLGNRGQNTEAFF
TGTGCCAGCAGCGTCCTAGGGAACAGGGGGCAGAACACTGAAGCTTTCTTT
>.|TRBV19|TRBJ2-7|TRBD1
CASSRLPGTGDYEQYF
TGTGCCAGTAGTAGGTTGCCCGGGACAGGGGACTACGAGCAGTACTTC
>.|TRBV20-1|TRBJ2-2|TRBD2
CSARSRGLAGGNTGELFF
TGCAGTGCTAGATCCAGGGGACTAGCGGGAGGGAACACCGGGGAGCTGTTTTTT
>many|TRBV7-2|TRBJ1-1|TRBD1
CASSSGQYLAGFF
TGTGCCAGCAGCTCGGGACAGTACTTGGCGGGGTTCTTT
>many|TRBV14|TRBJ1-6|.
CASSPGGPLHF
TGTGCCAGCAGCCCCGGGGGACCCCTCCACTTT